Listed below are T cell receptor beta chains from one sample, sequenced in a study of preoperative IRX-2 immunotherapy in early breast cancer. Clones were read by immunoSEQ multiplex PCR, and TCRdb kept only the in-frame ones, dropping some. The table includes 7,000 to 9,000 clones, around 82% detected once. Sequences were derived from tumor tissue, sampled after IRX-2 immunotherapy. Receptor source: a human donor with breast cancer. CDR3s include the opening cysteine and the closing phenylalanine or tryptophan. The D gene is left open where the match is weak. Where a row states a size, it is once, few, many or the class of an expanded clone; other rows omit it.

>TRBJ1-1|-|-|TRBV7-8
TGTGCCAGCAGCTCGAAGGGGCATTCGAACACTGAAGCTTTCTTT
CASSSKGHSNTEAFF
>TRBJ1-6|-|-|TRBV22-1
TGTGCCAGCAGTCCGGGACAGGGGAATTCACCCCTCCACTTT
CASSPGQGNSPLHF
>TRBJ1-1|-|-|TRBV7-4
TGTGCCAGCAGCTTGGTAGGTTCCGGGATCGATAACACTGAAGCTTTCTTT
CASSLVGSGIDNTEAFF
>TRBJ2-7|-|-|TRBV6-8
TGTGCCAGCAGTACCCGGGACGGACGCTACGAGCAGTACTTC
CASSTRDGRYEQYF
>TRBJ2-2|-|-|TRBV11-3
TGTGCCAGCAGCTTGGCCCTGGACACCGGGGAGCTGTTTTTT
CASSLALDTGELFF
>TRBJ2-6|-|-|TRBV6-8
TGTGCCAGCAGTTACGGGGTACCTGGGGCCAACGTCCTGACTTTC
CASSYGVPGANVLTF
>TRBJ1-1|-|few|TRBV19
TGTGCCAGTAGTATGCCAACCGCAGCCACTGAAGCTTTCTTT
CASSMPTAATEAFF
>TRBJ1-6|-|few|TRBV19
TGTGCCAGTAGTAAGGGTGTGAATTCACCCCTCCACTTT
CASSKGVNSPLHF
>TRBJ2-1|TRBD2|-|TRBV18
TGTGCCAGCTCACCACCCGGGGGGTCCCGCTCCTACAATGAGCAGTTCTTC
CASSPPGGSRSYNEQFF
>TRBJ2-1|TRBD2|-|TRBV6-8
TGTGCCAGCACCGAAATGGGACTAGCAACGAATGAGCAGTTCTTC
CASTEMGLATNEQFF
>TRBJ2-7|TRBD1|medium-sized|TRBV6-8
TGTGCCAGCAGTATCCAACAGGGGGCGGCCTACGAGCAGTACTTC
CASSIQQGAAYEQYF
>TRBJ2-1|TRBD2|few|TRBV11-3
TGTGCCAGCAGCTTATGGAGCGGGACTATCAATGAGCAGTTCTTC
CASSLWSGTINEQFF
>TRBJ1-5|TRBD1|-|TRBV6-8
TGTGCCAGCAGTGAGGGACAGCTCAATCAGCCCCAGCATTTT
CASSEGQLNQPQHF
>TRBJ2-6|-|-|TRBV7-1
TGTGCCAGCAGCTTAGCGGCAGGTAACTCTGGGGCCAACGTCCTGACTTTC
CASSLAAGNSGANVLTF
>TRBJ1-1|-|-|TRBV6-8
TGTGCCAGCAGTTTATGGGGGGGTTGGACCCGAGGTACTGAAGCTTTCTTT
CASSLWGGWTRGTEAFF
>TRBJ2-2|-|few|TRBV23-1
TGCGCCAGCAGCCAATCCGCGGGGAACACCGGGGAGCTGTTTTTT
CASSQSAGNTGELFF
>TRBJ1-1|-|once|TRBV5-1
TGCGCCAGCAGCTTGAGGGCAGGAGGACCTGAAGCTTTCTTT
CASSLRAGGPEAFF
>TRBJ1-2|-|once|TRBV28
TGTGCCAGCAACAGTTTAAGCATAGGGTTTGGCTACACCTTC
CASNSLSIGFGYTF
>TRBJ1-2|-|-|TRBV1
TGCGCCAGCAGCCAACACGGCAGCGCTAACTATGGCTACACCTTC
CASSQHGSANYGYTF
>TRBJ1-2|TRBD1|few|TRBV15
TGTGCCACCAGGAGAGACAGGACAGGGGGGAGCGGCTACACCTTC
CATRRDRTGGSGYTF
>TRBJ1-2|-|-|TRBV6-8
TGTGCCAGCAGCGCCTCCCCTGGGAGTAAGGGAGCTAACTATGGCTACACCTTC
CASSASPGSKGANYGYTF
>TRBJ2-2|TRBD2|once|TRBV6-8
TGTGCCAGCACCACCGGGGGGGCCTTTAACACCGGGGAGCTGTTTTTT
CASTTGGAFNTGELFF
>TRBJ2-7|TRBD1|-|TRBV18
TGTGCCAGCTCATCCGGGACAGGTGCGTCCGAGCAGTACTTC
CASSSGTGASEQYF
>TRBJ2-3|TRBD1|few|TRBV19
TGTGCCAGTAGTTTCCAGGGGGCCACAGATACGCAGTATTTT
CASSFQGATDTQYF
>TRBJ1-6|-|-|TRBV30
TGTGCCTGGAGTGTACTAAGGGGCAGTTCACCCCTCCACTTT
CAWSVLRGSSPLHF
>TRBJ1-1|TRBD1|once|TRBV18
TGTGCCAGCTCACCACGACAGGGTGAAGCTTTCTTT
CASSPRQGEAFF
>TRBJ1-2|-|-|TRBV14
TGTGCCAGCAGCCGCACGGGAACCTATGGCTACACCTTC
CASSRTGTYGYTF
>TRBJ1-5|TRBD1|-|TRBV6-8
TGTGCCAGCAGTCGGACAGGGATTTATAGCAATCAGCCCCAGCATTTT
CASSRTGIYSNQPQHF
>TRBJ1-2|-|-|TRBV12-1
TGTGCCAGCAGCTTTAACAGGGCTTCCGGCTACACCTTC
CASSFNRASGYTF
>TRBJ2-2|-|few|TRBV11-3
TGTGCCAGCAGCGCCAGACTGACCACCGGGGAGCTGTTTTTT
CASSARLTTGELFF
>TRBJ2-6|-|few|TRBV19
TGTGCCAGTAGTCTTGTGCACGGACGGACGTCTGGGGCCAACGTCCTGACTTTC
CASSLVHGRTSGANVLTF
>TRBJ2-7|-|-|TRBV25-1
TGTGCCAGCAGTGAACGAGGGCAGGGACATGCCTACGAGCAGTACTTC
CASSERGQGHAYEQYF
>TRBJ1-1|-|-|TRBV14
TGTGCCAGCAGCCGCGGACAGAACACTGAAGCTTTCTTT
CASSRGQNTEAFF
>TRBJ1-5|TRBD1|once|TRBV6-8
TGTGCCAGCAGCTTCGGATGGCAGGGGGGACAGCCCCAGCATTTT
CASSFGWQGGQPQHF
>TRBJ2-1|-|-|TRBV12-5
TGTGCTAGTGGTTTGGAGCGATACAATGAGCAGTTCTTC
CASGLERYNEQFF
>TRBJ2-3|-|-|TRBV11-3
TGTGCCAGCAGCCGGGGGGCTAGCACAGATACGCAGTATTTT
CASSRGASTDTQYF